Listed below are T cell receptor beta chains from one sample, sequenced in a study of blood T cell repertoires in COVID-19. TCRdb's copy holds only in-frame clones and misses some; the assay was immunoSEQ multiplex PCR. In the table there are fewer than 200,000 clones, 86% of which are singletons. Specimen: peripheral blood. These receptors originate from a man between 70 and 80 years old with active or convalescent COVID-19. The CDR3 runs from the conserved cysteine through the conserved F or W. A D gene is named only where the DNA matches it firmly. The size entry is marked missing in some rows and otherwise reads once, few, many or a size class.

j_call,clone_size,v_call,d_call,cdr3_nt,cdr3_aa
TRBJ1-5,NA,TRBV19,NA,TGTGCCAGTAGTACCCCATCGGGCAATCAGCCCCAGCATTTT,CASSTPSGNQPQHF
TRBJ2-2,NA,TRBV19,TRBD1,TGTGCCAGTATAAGACAGGGAGACACCGGGGAGCTGTTTTTT,CASIRQGDTGELFF
TRBJ1-5,few,TRBV3-1/TRBV3-2,TRBD1,TGTGCCAGCAGCCCGGGACAGGGTGATCAGCCCCAGCATTTT,CASSPGQGDQPQHF
TRBJ1-2,NA,TRBV5-1,NA,TGCGCCAGCAGCTTGGCCGGGGGAAGCGGCTATGGCTACACCTTC,CASSLAGGSGYGYTF
TRBJ2-7,few,TRBV28,NA,TGTGCCAGTGGACAGCTTCTCTACGAGCAGTACTTC,CASGQLLYEQYF
TRBJ1-5,NA,TRBV19,NA,TGTGCCAGTGCCAACAGCCACAGGGTTAGCAATCAGCCCCAGCATTTT,CASANSHRVSNQPQHF
TRBJ2-7,NA,TRBV20-1,NA,TGCAGTGCTCGACTATTCGGGGAGCAGTACTTC,CSARLFGEQYF
TRBJ2-3,NA,TRBV18,NA,TGTGCCAGCTCAAGACAGCTCGATACGCAGTATTTT,CASSRQLDTQYF
TRBJ2-7,NA,TRBV6-2/TRBV6-3,TRBD1,TGTGCCAGCAGTTTGCGACAGGGGGTTTTCGGTGAGCAGTACTTC,CASSLRQGVFGEQYF
TRBJ2-7,NA,TRBV7-9,TRBD2,TGTGCCAGCAGCAGGACTAGCGGGGGCCGCGGTTTGGAGCAGTACTTC,CASSRTSGGRGLEQYF
TRBJ1-1,NA,TRBV27,TRBD1,TGTGCCAGCAGTTTTGGACAGGGGGCGAAGGTCGCTTTCTTT,CASSFGQGAKVAFF
TRBJ1-5,NA,TRBV2,TRBD1,TGTGCCAGCAGTGAAGAGACAGGGGGCAATCAGCCCCAGCATTTT,CASSEETGGNQPQHF
TRBJ1-6,once,TRBV25-1,NA,TGTGCCAGCACCCTCGCGGATTCACCCCTCCACTTT,CASTLADSPLHF
TRBJ2-7,NA,TRBV19,NA,TGTGCCAGTAGGTTTATGCAGGTGGAGTACTTC,CASRFMQVEYF
TRBJ2-1,NA,TRBV24-1,NA,TGTGCCACCAGTAGTGCGAGGGGAGGTAATGAGCAGTTCTTC,CATSSARGGNEQFF